Below, one TCR beta chain is given with its context. This clonotype was counted a few times. The antigen this receptor binds is unknown. Per-base qualities were not stored, and no clone one base away is much larger. The trim is 0 bases for V and 1 base for J, with a gap of 6 bases between the germline ends. From cysteine to phenylalanine, the CDR3 is 14 amino acids long. Only the CDR3 DNA is retained, 42 bases long and in frame from the first base. Taken from the germline V gene, the CDR1 and CDR2 loops are KGHSH and LQKENI. The data stem from a study of T cells of healthy individuals (dated by TCRdb to between 2017 and 2018). Libraries came from 5' RACE. TCRdb lists the instrument as Illumina MiSeq. TCRdb reran the public reads through fastp at Q25 and MiXCR, keeping productive beta chains. One record per CDR3 amino acid sequence lists the most common genes and DNA. Present in this sample are around 79,000 distinct CDR3 sequences, approximately 5.4% of which were seen just once. The ten largest clones add up to around 6.9% of the sample.

The sequence was collected from a female donor in good health. The sequence is built from TRBV18 and TRBJ1-1; a weak D assignment points to TRBD1 (5 bases agree). The DNA reads TGTGCCAGCTCACCACCCCAGGGGAACACTGAAGCTTTCTTT. This translates into CASSPPQGNTEAFF.